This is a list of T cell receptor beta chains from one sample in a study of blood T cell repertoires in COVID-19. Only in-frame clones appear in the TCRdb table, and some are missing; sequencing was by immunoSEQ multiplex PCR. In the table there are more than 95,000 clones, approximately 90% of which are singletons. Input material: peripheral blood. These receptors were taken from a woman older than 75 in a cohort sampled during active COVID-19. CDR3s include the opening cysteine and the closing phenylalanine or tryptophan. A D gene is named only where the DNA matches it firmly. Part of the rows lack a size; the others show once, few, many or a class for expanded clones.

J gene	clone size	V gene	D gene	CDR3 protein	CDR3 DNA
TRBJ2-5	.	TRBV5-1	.	CASSAHLQETQYF	TGCGCCAGCAGCGCCCACCTACAAGAGACCCAGTACTTC
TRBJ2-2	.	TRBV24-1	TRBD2	CATTNSGSFGTGELFF	TGTGCCACGACCAATAGCGGGAGTTTTGGGACCGGGGAGCTGTTTTTT
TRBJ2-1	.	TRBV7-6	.	CASSLEVPTVYNEQFF	TGTGCCAGCAGCTTAGAGGTCCCGACAGTCTACAATGAGCAGTTCTTC
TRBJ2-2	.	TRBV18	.	CASSPLLDNTGELFF	TGTGCCAGCTCACCACTTCTAGACAACACCGGGGAGCTGTTTTTT
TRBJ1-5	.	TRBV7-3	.	CASSFLILTEYSNQPQHF	TGTGCCAGCAGCTTTTTGATCTTGACAGAATATAGCAATCAGCCCCAGCATTTT
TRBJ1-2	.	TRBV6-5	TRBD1	CASSRDRERYGYTF	TGTGCCAGCAGCCGGGACAGGGAAAGATATGGCTACACCTTC
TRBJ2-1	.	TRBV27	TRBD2	CASYSGTSAYNEQFF	TGTGCCAGCTACTCCGGGACTAGCGCTTACAATGAGCAGTTCTTC
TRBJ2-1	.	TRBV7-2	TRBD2	CASSFSGTTYNEQFF	TGTGCCAGCAGCTTCTCCGGGACTACCTACAATGAGCAGTTCTTC
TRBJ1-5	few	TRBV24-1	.	CATSDSGRLTQHF	TGTGCCACCAGTGATTCAGGGCGCTTGACCCAGCATTTT
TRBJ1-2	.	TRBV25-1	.	CASSEFNSNYGYTF	TGTGCCAGCAGTGAATTTAACAGTAACTATGGCTACACCTTC
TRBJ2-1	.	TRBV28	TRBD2	CASSTAGVGDNEQFF	TGTGCCAGCAGTACGGCGGGAGTAGGGGACAATGAGCAGTTCTTC
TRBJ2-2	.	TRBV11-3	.	CASSFSELDTGELFF	TGTGCCAGCAGCTTTTCGGAGTTGGACACCGGGGAGCTGTTTTTT
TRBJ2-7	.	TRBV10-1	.	CASSEGLATNEQYF	TGCGCCAGCAGTGAAGGTCTAGCTACCAACGAGCAGTACTTC
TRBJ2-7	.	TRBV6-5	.	CASSLAYRDYEQYF	TGTGCCAGCAGTTTAGCCTACAGGGATTACGAGCAGTACTTC
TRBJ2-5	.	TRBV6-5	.	CASNTGLVTQYF	TGTGCCAGCAATACAGGTTTAGTGACCCAGTACTTC
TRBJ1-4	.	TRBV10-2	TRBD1	CASKTGTNEKLFF	TGCGCCAGCAAGACAGGGACTAATGAAAAACTGTTTTTT
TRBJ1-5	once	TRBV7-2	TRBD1	CASSLGQGVQPQHF	TGTGCCAGCAGCCTTGGACAGGGGGTTCAGCCCCAGCATTTT
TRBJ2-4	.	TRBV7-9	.	CASSSGLQGSKNIQYF	TGTGCCAGCAGCTCGGGACTCCAAGGATCCAAAAACATTCAGTACTTC
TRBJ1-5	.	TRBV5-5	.	CASSPRWGSGAGWGNQPQHF	TGTGCCAGCAGCCCCAGGTGGGGGTCAGGTGCGGGGTGGGGCAATCAGCCCCAGCATTTT
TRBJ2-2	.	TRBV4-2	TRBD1	CASSQVTGQGTGELFF	TGTGCCAGCAGCCAAGTTACGGGACAGGGCACCGGGGAGCTGTTTTTT
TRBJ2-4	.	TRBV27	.	CASSPGTTLAKNIQYF	TGTGCCAGCAGCCCTGGGACAACCCTAGCCAAAAACATTCAGTACTTC
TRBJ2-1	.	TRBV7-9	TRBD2	CASSVGAGGVNEQFF	TGTGCCAGCAGCGTTGGGGCGGGAGGTGTTAATGAGCAGTTCTTC
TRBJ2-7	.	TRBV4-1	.	CASSPSARTGSYEQYF	TGCGCCAGCAGCCCAAGCGCCCGGACTGGCTCCTACGAGCAGTACTTC
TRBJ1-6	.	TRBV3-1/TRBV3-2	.	CASSYGTDSYNSPLHF	TGTGCCAGCAGCTACGGGACTGACTCCTATAATTCACCCCTCCACTTT
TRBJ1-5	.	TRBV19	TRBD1	CASSISRGQQRQPQHF	TGTGCCAGTAGTATTAGCAGGGGGCAGCAGAGGCAGCCCCAGCATTTT
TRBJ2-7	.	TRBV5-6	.	CASSFKYGERHF	TGTGCCAGCAGCTTTAAATACGGAGAACGGCACTTC
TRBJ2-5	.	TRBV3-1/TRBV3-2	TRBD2	CASSQGPGLLQETQYF	TGTGCCAGCAGCCAAGGACCGGGACTACTCCAAGAGACCCAGTACTTC
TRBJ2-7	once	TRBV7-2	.	CASSLVGVDPYEQYF	TGTGCCAGCAGCTTAGTAGGAGTCGATCCCTACGAGCAGTACTTC
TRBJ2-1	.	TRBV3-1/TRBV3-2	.	CASSQDPTSYNEQFF	TGTGCCAGCAGCCAAGATCCGACTTCCTACAATGAGCAGTTCTTC
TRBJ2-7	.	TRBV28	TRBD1	CASSPGDRPGVQYF	TGTGCCAGCAGTCCCGGGGACAGACCAGGGGTGCAGTACTTC
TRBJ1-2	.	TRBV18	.	CASSPGAQYFNYGYTF	TGTGCCAGCTCACCAGGGGCCCAGTACTTTAACTATGGCTACACCTTC
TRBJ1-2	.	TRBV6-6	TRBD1	CASSSQGAYGYTF	TGTGCCAGCAGTTCACAGGGGGCCTATGGCTACACCTTC
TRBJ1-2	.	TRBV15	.	CATSRDGGAYGYTF	TGTGCCACCAGCAGAGACGGGGGAGCCTATGGCTACACCTTC
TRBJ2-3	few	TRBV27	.	CASSLGAGDTQYF	TGTGCCAGCAGTTTGGGGGCGGGAGATACGCAGTATTTT
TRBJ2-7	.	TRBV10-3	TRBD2	CAISVAGGEQYF	TGTGCCATCAGCGTAGCGGGAGGTGAGCAGTACTTC
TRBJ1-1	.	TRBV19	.	CASSQVMNTEAFF	TGTGCCAGTAGTCAGGTCATGAACACTGAAGCTTTCTTT
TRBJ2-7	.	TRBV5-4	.	CASSRGTYEQYF	TGTGCCAGCAGCCGGGGGACCTACGAGCAGTACTTC